One sample yielded the 26 T cell receptor beta chains listed below, sequenced in a study of blood T cell repertoires in COVID-19. Data came from immunoSEQ multiplex PCR; TCRdb stores just in-frame clones and leaves some out. The table has about 220,000 clones, roughly 80% seen once. The sequenced sample consisted of peripheral blood. The source is a woman in her seventies with COVID-19, enrolled during active disease.

Regarding this clone: The same CDR3 is also encoded by other DNA sequences in this sample. The V gene is TRBV7-9, the J gene TRBJ2-7, with D unresolved. V was trimmed by 1 base and J by 3 bases, leaving 7 bases between them. Germline V lookup: CDR1 SEHNR, CDR2 FQNEAQ (reference sequence). The CDR3 runs 13 residues. The CDR3 loop reads CASSLGASYEQYF. The CDR3 coding sequence is TGTGCCAGCAGCTTAGGAGCTAGCTACGAGCAGTACTTC.

V and J are TRBV2 and TRBJ1-4, with 7 bases lining up with TRBD1. The germline V gene has CDR1 SNHLY and CDR2 FYNNEI. The CDR3 loop spans 14 amino acids. The V segment lost 7 bases and the J segment 8 bases; nucleotides outside the gene matches: 10. The CDR3: CASIIDRVSEKLFF. In DNA, the CDR3 is TGTGCCAGCATTATTGACAGGGTGAGCGAAAAACTGTTTTTT. Supplemented by reference TRBV2 and TRBJ1-4, the full variable domain reads EPEVTQTPSHQVTQMGQEVILRCVPISNHLYFYWYRQILGQKVEFLVSFYNNEISEKSEIFDDQFSVERPDGSNFTLKIRSTKLEDSAMYFCASIIDRVSEKLFFGSGTQLSVL.

This clone appeared a single time. The V gene is TRBV7-7, the J gene TRBJ2-1; D unresolved. Germline-derived CDR1 and CDR2 are SSHAT and FNYEAQ (reference sequence). This CDR3 has 14 residues. Trimming cost V 2 bases and J 5 bases, with 10 bases left between them. CDR3 sequence: CASSLSVVNNEQFF. The CDR3 DNA sequence: TGTGCCAGCAGCTTAAGTGTAGTCAACAATGAGCAGTTCTTC.

This clone was seen once. The V gene is TRBV9, the J gene TRBJ2-2; possibly TRBD1 for D (6 bases). Looked up from germline, CDR1 is SGDLS and CDR2 is YYNGEE. This CDR3 has 17 residues. Deletions cut 3 bases from V and 4 bases from J, with 19 bases between. CDR3 in DNA: TGTGCCAGCAGCGCAGTAAACCCAGGGGATGTCACCGGGGAGCTGTTTTTT. This gives the protein CASSAVNPGDVTGELFF.

V and J are TRBV20-1 and TRBJ1-6, with a tentative D call TRBD1 (6 bases). The CDR3 covers 15 residues. Germline-derived CDR1 and CDR2 are DFQATT and SNEGSKA (reference sequence). Trimming pared 3 bases from V and 6 bases from J, leaving 15 bases between. CDR3 residues: CSASRGGQINSPLHF. The DNA of the CDR3 is TGCAGTGCTAGTAGAGGAGGACAGATTAATTCACCCCTCCACTTT.

This chain joins TRBV28 and TRBJ2-3, with a weak D call TRBD2 (5 bases). Germline assignment: CDR1 MDHEN and CDR2 SYDVKM. There are 14 residues in the CDR3. V lost 6 bases, J lost 8 bases, and 18 bases lay in between. The CDR3 DNA reads as TGTGCCAGCAGGGGCCCACTAGTAGCAGGTACGCAGTATTTT. Protein product: CASRGPLVAGTQYF.

The rearrangement links TRBV24-1 to TRBJ1-1; 8 nucleotides line up with TRBD1. Germline assignment: CDR1 KGHDR and CDR2 SFDVKD. The CDR3 covers 14 residues. After removal of 5 bases from V and 5 bases from J, the junction contained 6 bases not matched to a gene. CDR3: CATSGGQGGTEAFF. The CDR3 DNA is TGTGCCACCAGTGGAGGACAGGGTGGGACTGAAGCTTTCTTT.

CDR3 residues: CASSLYPGLGGNQPQHF. The CDR3 nucleotides are TGTGCCAGCAGCTTATACCCCGGTTTGGGGGGGAATCAGCCCCAGCATTTT. V is TRBV7-2 and J is TRBJ1-5; TRBD1 is a possible D gene (5 bases). Trimming took off 2 bases at V and 4 bases at J, with 18 bases between the two ends. The CDR3 totals 17 residues. Germline-derived CDR1 and CDR2 are SGHTA and FQGNSA.

The J gene is TRBJ2-7, the V gene TRBV6-6; 10 bases match TRBD1. Germline V gene lookup returns CDR1 MNHNY and CDR2 SVGAGI (reference sequence). The CDR3 sequence is 15 residues long. Trimming removed 6 bases from V and 1 base from J; junction bases left unmatched: 6. The CDR3 DNA sequence: TGTGCCAGCAGCCTTGACAGGGGGCGATCCTACGAGCAGTACTTC. Translated: CASSLDRGRSYEQYF.

The chain carries TRBV7-2 and TRBJ1-1, with D maybe TRBD1 (5 bases). V was clipped by 1 base and J by 6 bases, with 12 bases between them. CDR1 SGHTA and CDR2 FQGNSA come from the germline V gene. The CDR3 length is 14 residues. In DNA form, the CDR3 reads TGTGCCAGCAGCTTAGAACTGCAGGGCCCTGAAGCTTTCTTT. Translated: CASSLELQGPEAFF.

A single count supports this clone. The V and J genes are TRBV7-2 and TRBJ2-7; maybe TRBD2 (6 bases). The length of the CDR3 is 15 residues. The germline V and J ends were trimmed by 5 bases and 0 bases, with 14 bases remaining between them. From germline, CDR1 is SGHTA and CDR2 FQGNSA. The CDR3: CASSPRAGPSYEQYF. Here the CDR3 DNA reads TGTGCCAGCAGCCCCCGGGCGGGACCCTCCTACGAGCAGTACTTC.

The sample holds a few counts of this clone. The chain links TRBV5-4 to TRBJ1-6; D may be TRBD1 (6 bases). Germline CDR1 reads SGHNT; CDR2 reads YYREEE (reference sequence). Trimming cost V 5 bases and J 7 bases, with 16 bases left between them. The CDR3 covers 15 residues. The CDR3 DNA reads as TGTGCCAGCAGTCGACGGACAGCTTTAAATTCACCCCTCCACTTT. Translating gives CASSRRTALNSPLHF.

The chain joins TRBV28 to TRBJ2-4; no definite D call. The CDR3 has 15 residues. The V and J ends lost 3 bases and 0 bases respectively, with 9 bases between them. Looked up from germline, CDR1 is MDHEN and CDR2 is SYDVKM. The CDR3 DNA reads TGTGCCAGCAGTTTGAGACATCTAGCCAAAAACATTCAGTACTTC. Its protein is CASSLRHLAKNIQYF.

This clone was detected only once. The chain carries TRBV4-2 and TRBJ1-5; D gene uncertain. Trimming took off 4 bases at V and 0 bases at J, with 16 bases between the two ends. The germline V gene encodes CDR1 LGHNA and CDR2 YNFKEQ. The CDR3 contains 17 residues. CDR3 sequence reads: CASSLTTEAYSNQPQHF. The CDR3 nucleotides are TGTGCCAGCAGCCTCACAACCGAGGCCTATAGCAATCAGCCCCAGCATTTT.

This rearrangement joins TRBV3-1 (or the pseudogene TRBV3-2) to TRBJ1-2; 8 bases fit TRBD1. The V gene end was trimmed by 3 bases and the J gene end by 2 bases; junction bases not matched to a gene: 2. This CDR3 has 14 amino acids. The germline gives CDR1 LGHDT, CDR2 YNNKEL (reference sequence). The CDR3 region has the DNA TGTGCCAGCAGCCACCAGGGGGCGAACTATGGCTACACCTTC. Its translation is CASSHQGANYGYTF.

The rearrangement joins TRBV27 to TRBJ2-4, with a tentative D call TRBD1 (5 bases). Germline CDR1 reads MNHEY; CDR2 reads SMNVEV (reference sequence). CDR3 length equals 16 residues. The V and J ends lost 2 bases and 0 bases respectively, with 11 bases between them. CDR3 sequence: CASSLIQELAKNIQYF. The DNA of the CDR3 is TGTGCCAGCAGTTTAATACAGGAACTAGCCAAAAACATTCAGTACTTC.

The table lists this clone with a count of one. The chain uses TRBV11-2 and TRBJ1-1; D gene uncertain. This CDR3 contains 11 residues. The germline CDR1 and CDR2 sequences are SGHAT and FQNNGV. V lost 0 bases and J lost 10, with 6 bases in between. As DNA, the CDR3 is TGTGCCAGCAGCTTAGACGCCAGAGCTTTCTTT. Translated: CASSLDARAFF.

The genes are TRBV28 and TRBJ2-7; 9 bases fit TRBD2. J gave up 7 bases and V 5 bases, and 3 bases lay outside the gene matches. The germline V gene has CDR1 MDHEN and CDR2 SYDVKM. The CDR3 extends over 12 amino acids. For the CDR3, the DNA is TGTGCCAGCAGTCTAGCGGGACGAGAGCAGTACTTC. Translating gives CASSLAGREQYF.

The rearrangement links TRBV2 to TRBJ2-2, with D unresolved. The V gene's germline CDR1 is SNHLY and CDR2 FYNNEI. This CDR3 has 12 amino acids. Trimming removed 6 bases from V and 3 bases from J, with 5 bases in between. The CDR3 is CASSIDTGELFF. CDR3 sequence (DNA): TGTGCCAGCAGCATTGACACCGGGGAGCTGTTTTTT.

This chain connects TRBV25-1 to TRBJ1-1; D call uncertain. Germline V gene data show CDR1 as MGHDK and CDR2 as SYGVNS. Trimming stripped 8 bases from V and 1 base from J, with 5 bases between. This CDR3 spans 11 amino acids. This CDR3 is CASHKNTEAFF. Here the CDR3 DNA reads TGTGCCAGCCACAAGAACACTGAAGCTTTCTTT. Full variable domain (outside the CDR3, taken from reference TRBV25-1 and TRBJ1-1): EADIYQTPRYLVIGTGKKITLECSQTMGHDKMYWYQQDPGMELHLIHYSYGVNSTEKGDLSSESTVSRIRTEHFPLTLESARPSHTSQYLCASHKNTEAFFGQGTRLTVV.

A few counts support this clone. For the CDR3, the DNA is TGTGCCAGCAGCTACGGGGGGGCCGAATACGAGCAGTACTTC. Translating it yields CASSYGGAEYEQYF. This sequence joins TRBV3-1 (or the pseudogene TRBV3-2) and TRBJ2-7, with 8 bases aligning to TRBD2. CDR1 and CDR2 from the germline V gene are LGHDT and YNNKEL (reference sequence). CDR3 size: 14 residues. V dropped 5 bases and J dropped 4; count of bases not matched to a gene: 7.

The table lists this clone with a few counts. The rearrangement joins TRBV5-1 to TRBJ2-7, with TRBD1 identical over 11 bases. V shed 0 bases, J shed 2 bases, and the junction held 4 bases outside the gene matches. The CDR3 is made up of 16 amino acids. Germline V gene lookup returns CDR1 SGHRS and CDR2 YFSETQ. CDR3 coding DNA: TGCGCCAGCAGCTTGGATACGGGACAGGGGGCCTACGAGCAGTACTTC. This codes for CASSLDTGQGAYEQYF.

The CDR3 here is CASSTGVGQAKNIQYF. The CDR3 nucleotides are TGTGCCAGTAGCACGGGAGTGGGGCAGGCCAAAAACATTCAGTACTTC. The chain is built from TRBV19 and TRBJ2-4, with D perhaps matching TRBD2 (6 bases). Trimming shortened V by 6 bases and J by 1 base, and 16 bases separated the two germline ends. CDR3 length equals 16 residues. Looked up from germline, CDR1 is LNHDA and CDR2 is SQIVND (reference sequence).

The chain employs TRBV14 and TRBJ2-5; the D gene is possibly TRBD2 (6 bases). Trimming removed 1 base at V and 2 bases at J, with 14 bases between. The CDR3 sequence is 16 residues long. The germline CDR1 and CDR2 sequences are SGHDN and FVKESK. The CDR3 region is CASSQVGFLAQETQYF. The CDR3 DNA sequence: TGTGCCAGCAGCCAAGTTGGTTTCCTAGCGCAAGAGACCCAGTACTTC.

V is TRBV29-1 and J is TRBJ2-3; 9 nucleotides match TRBD2. The CDR3 totals 15 residues. The trim removed 1 base at V and 3 bases at J, leaving 5 bases unmatched. Germline V gene lookup returns CDR1 SQVTM and CDR2 ANQGSEA. In DNA form, the CDR3 reads TGCAGCGTTGAAGTAGGCCTAGCGGGAACAGATACGCAGTATTTT. This sequence encodes CSVEVGLAGTDTQYF.

V gene TRBV30 combines with J gene TRBJ1-1, with TRBD1 as a possible D gene (6 bases). Germline V gene lookup returns CDR1 GTSNPN and CDR2 SVGIG (reference sequence). V gave up 3 bases and J gave up 3 bases, with 17 bases separating them. The CDR3 length is 15 residues. CDR3 DNA sequence: TGTGCCTGGAGGGATCCCGACAGGTCGTACACTGAAGCTTTCTTT. As protein: CAWRDPDRSYTEAFF.